This TCR beta chain emerged from a study of T cell clones after liver transplantation. Measured with immunoSEQ multiplex PCR; TCRdb has only the in-frame clones, and not every one. The sample contains 90,000 to 120,000 clones, approximately 78% of which appear only once. Here the sequenced sample was CD4+ T cells from blood, taken before liver transplant. The sequence was obtained from a human donor who received a liver transplant.

CDR3 coding DNA: TGCGCCAGCAGCCCTACCCCGGGAGTTAAAGAGACCCAGTACTTC. Translating it yields CASSPTPGVKETQYF. The chain couples TRBV4-1 to TRBJ2-5; D might be TRBD2 (6 bases). Trimming cost V 4 bases and J 3 bases, with 15 bases left between them. Looked up from germline, CDR1 is MGHRA and CDR2 is YSYEKL. This CDR3 has 15 amino acids.